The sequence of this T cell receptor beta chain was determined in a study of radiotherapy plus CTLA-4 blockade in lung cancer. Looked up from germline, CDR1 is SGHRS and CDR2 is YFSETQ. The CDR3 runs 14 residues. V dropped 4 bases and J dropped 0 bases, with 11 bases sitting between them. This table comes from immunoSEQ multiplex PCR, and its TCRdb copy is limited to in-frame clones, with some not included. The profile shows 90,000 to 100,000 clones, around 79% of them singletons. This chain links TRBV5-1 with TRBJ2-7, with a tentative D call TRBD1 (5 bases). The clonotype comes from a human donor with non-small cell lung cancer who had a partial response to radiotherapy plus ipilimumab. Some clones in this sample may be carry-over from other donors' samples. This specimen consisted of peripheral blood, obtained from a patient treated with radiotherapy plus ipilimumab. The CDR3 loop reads CASSETANSYEQYF. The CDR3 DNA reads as TGCGCCAGCAGCGAGACAGCGAACTCCTACGAGCAGTACTTC.